This T cell receptor beta chain comes out of a study of blood T cell repertoires in COVID-19. The wider study: PBMCs, B-cell-depleted T cells, or T cells provided the cDNA or gDNA that made up the material.

Trimming removed 6 bases from V and 0 bases from J, with 21 bases in between. The CDR3 contains 17 residues. The germline CDR1 and CDR2 sequences are SGHNT and YYREEE (reference sequence). Source study methods: For nucleated cells, counts were estimated from reference gene primer amplification. The table came from immunoSEQ multiplex PCR; TCRdb's copy has only in-frame clones and leaves some out. V, J and clone size reflect that table, while D and trimming were determined from the DNA. This sample has some 460,000 clones, with roughly 87% found just once. The age range of participants was about 18 to 89 years, with residence in about 25 US areas. Two negative PCRs, clearance, or symptom resolution were required of recovered Cohort 3 donors.

The V gene is TRBV5-4, the J gene TRBJ1-2; no reliable D call. Specimen: PBMCs or T cells enriched from blood (not recorded which). The source of this sequence is a woman in her late teens or twenties who had recovered from COVID-19. Written as DNA, the CDR3 is TGTGCCAGCACTTTCGGCGGCAGTTTCTTAGCTAACTATGGCTACACCTTC. Protein product: CASTFGGSFLANYGYTF.